This T cell receptor beta chain was captured by sequencing in a study of blood T cell repertoires in COVID-19. About the research overall: There were acute and convalescent COVID-19 samples, and they came from the United States, Italy and Spain. Sources were T cells, B-cell-depleted T cells, or PBMCs; the material itself was cDNA or gDNA.

Study processing details: Reference gene primer amplification gave nucleated cell count estimates. Produced via immunoSEQ multiplex PCR; TCRdb's table is partial and in-frame only. V and J calls and clone size are those listed in that table; D and trimming were worked out from the DNA. The data contain some 250,000 clones, roughly 80% of them seen just once; the ten biggest clones take up roughly 8%. Germline lookup yields CDR1 LNHDA and CDR2 SQIVND (reference sequence). Trimming shortened V by 6 bases and J by 0 bases, and 11 bases separated the two germline ends. The CDR3 is 14 amino acids. The source of this sequence is a woman of 80 years or more with acute or convalescent COVID-19. The sample was peripheral blood. The chain uses TRBV19 and TRBJ1-1; D is unresolved. The CDR3 coding sequence is TGTGCCAGTAGAAACGGGGTTCTGAACACTGAAGCTTTCTTT. It yields the protein CASRNGVLNTEAFF.